These 7 T cell receptor beta chains came from one sample sequenced in a study of OX40 agonist ivuxolimab in advanced cancers. Sequencing used immunoSEQ multiplex PCR; TCRdb keeps in-frame clones, though not all of them. Of roughly 100,000 clones listed, 70% to 90% are singletons. The source material was CD4+ or CD8+ T cells sorted from blood, sampled in a trial of the OX40 agonist ivuxolimab. The receptor set was obtained from an adult with an advanced solid tumor such as melanoma, head and neck, liver or kidney cancer.

The rearrangement links TRBV5-1 to TRBJ2-3, with TRBD2 as a possible D gene (5 bases). V dropped 4 bases and J dropped 3 bases, with 12 bases sitting between them. CDR3 size: 14 residues. Per germline, CDR1 SGHRS and CDR2 YFSETQ. CDR3 in DNA: TGCGCCAGCAGCCGATCCCCGGGGACAGATACGCAGTATTTT. Encoded protein: CASSRSPGTDTQYF.

The chain carries TRBV2 and TRBJ2-1; TRBD2 matches at 7 bases. The CDR3 consists of 14 residues. The V gene's germline CDR1 is SNHLY and CDR2 FYNNEI. V lost 6 bases, J lost 0 bases, and 2 bases stayed unmatched. CDR3 sequence: CASSRTSSYNEQFF. The CDR3 DNA reads TGTGCCAGCAGCAGGACTAGCTCCTACAATGAGCAGTTCTTC.

The CDR3 bases are TGTGCCAGCAGACCCCCGGGGGCAAGGGAGACCCAGTACTTC. As protein: CASRPPGARETQYF. This sequence joins TRBV6-5 and TRBJ2-5; D might be TRBD1 or TRBD2, each matching 6 bases. Germline assignment: CDR1 MNHEY and CDR2 SVGAGI. The germline V and J ends were trimmed by 6 bases and 5 bases, with 16 bases remaining between them. The length of the CDR3 is 14 residues.

CDR3 sequence (DNA): TGTGCCAGTCGACGCAACACAGGGGTTGGGACAGATACGCAGTATTTT. This encodes CASRRNTGVGTDTQYF. This chain joins TRBV19 and TRBJ2-3, with TRBD1 matching 7 bases. Germline values: CDR1 LNHDA, CDR2 SQIVND (reference sequence). J lost 3 bases, V lost 8 bases, and 14 bases had no gene match. The CDR3 sequence is 16 residues long.

This rearrangement joins TRBV7-2 to TRBJ2-1; no definite D call. The CDR3 sequence is 14 residues long. Trimming took 1 base from V and 10 from J, leaving 14 bases between them. Germline lookup yields CDR1 SGHTA and CDR2 FQGNSA. The CDR3 sequence is CASSLGTLVQEQFF. Written as DNA, the CDR3 is TGTGCCAGCAGCTTAGGAACACTTGTTCAGGAGCAGTTCTTC.

This chain uses TRBV2 with TRBJ2-5; TRBD1 agrees at 7 bases. Trimming removed 5 bases from V and 3 bases from J; junction bases left unmatched: 6. Germline V gene data show CDR1 as SNHLY and CDR2 as FYNNEI. The CDR3 runs to 14 residues. The CDR3 here is CASSQQGIKETQYF. The CDR3 DNA reads as TGTGCCAGCAGTCAACAGGGGATTAAAGAGACCCAGTACTTC.

This clone appeared a few times. The V gene is TRBV28, the J gene TRBJ2-7; 10 bases map to TRBD1. This CDR3 is built from 14 residues. V lost 3 bases, J lost 6 bases, and 5 bases stayed unmatched. CDR1 MDHEN and CDR2 SYDVKM come from the germline V gene. CDR3 nucleotides: TGTGCCAGCAGTTTTCCCGACAGGGGGCTCGAGCAGTACTTC. The encoded protein is CASSFPDRGLEQYF.